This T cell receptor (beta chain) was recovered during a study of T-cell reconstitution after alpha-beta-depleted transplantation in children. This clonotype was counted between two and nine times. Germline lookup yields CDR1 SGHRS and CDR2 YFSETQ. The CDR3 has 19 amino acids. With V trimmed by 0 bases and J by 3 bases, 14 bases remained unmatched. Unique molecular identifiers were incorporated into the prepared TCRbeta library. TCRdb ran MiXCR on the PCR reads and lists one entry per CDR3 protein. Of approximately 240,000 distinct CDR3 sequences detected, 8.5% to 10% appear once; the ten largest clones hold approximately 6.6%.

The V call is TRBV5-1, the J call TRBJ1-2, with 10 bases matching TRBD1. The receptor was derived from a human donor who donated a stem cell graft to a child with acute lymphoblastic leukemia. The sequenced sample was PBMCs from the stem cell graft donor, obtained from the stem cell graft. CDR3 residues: CASSLAGGQGNRFDYGYTF. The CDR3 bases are TGCGCCAGCAGCTTGGCCGGGGGACAGGGGAATCGGTTCGACTATGGCTACACCTTC.